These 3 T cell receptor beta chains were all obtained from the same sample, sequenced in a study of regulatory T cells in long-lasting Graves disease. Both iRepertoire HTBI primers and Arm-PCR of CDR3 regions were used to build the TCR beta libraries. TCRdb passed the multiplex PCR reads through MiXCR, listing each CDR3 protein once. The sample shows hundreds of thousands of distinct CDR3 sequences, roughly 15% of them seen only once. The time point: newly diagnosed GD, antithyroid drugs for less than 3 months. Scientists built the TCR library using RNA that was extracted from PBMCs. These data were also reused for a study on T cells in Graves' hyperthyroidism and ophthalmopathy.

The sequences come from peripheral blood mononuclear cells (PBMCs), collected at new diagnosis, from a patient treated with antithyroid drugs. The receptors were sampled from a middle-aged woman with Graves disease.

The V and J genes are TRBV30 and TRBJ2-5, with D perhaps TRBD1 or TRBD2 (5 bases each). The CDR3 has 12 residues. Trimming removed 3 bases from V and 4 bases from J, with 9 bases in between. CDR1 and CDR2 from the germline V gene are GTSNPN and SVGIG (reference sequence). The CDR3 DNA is TGTGCCTGGAGGGGGGACCGAGAGACCCAGTACTTC. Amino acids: CAWRGDRETQYF.

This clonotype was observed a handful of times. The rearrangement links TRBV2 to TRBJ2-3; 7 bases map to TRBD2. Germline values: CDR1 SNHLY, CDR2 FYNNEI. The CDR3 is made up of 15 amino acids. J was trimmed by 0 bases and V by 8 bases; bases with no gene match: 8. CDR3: CASLHEAGSTDTQYF. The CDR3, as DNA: TGTGCCAGCCTCCATGAAGCGGGGAGCACAGATACGCAGTATTTT.

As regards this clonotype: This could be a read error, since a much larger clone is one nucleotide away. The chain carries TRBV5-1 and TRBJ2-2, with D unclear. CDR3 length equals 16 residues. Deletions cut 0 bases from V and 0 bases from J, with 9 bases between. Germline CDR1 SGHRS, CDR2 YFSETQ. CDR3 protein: CASSLVEQPNTGELFF. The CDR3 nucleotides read TGCGCCAGCAGCTTGGTGGAACAACCGAACACCGGGGAGCTGTTTTTT.